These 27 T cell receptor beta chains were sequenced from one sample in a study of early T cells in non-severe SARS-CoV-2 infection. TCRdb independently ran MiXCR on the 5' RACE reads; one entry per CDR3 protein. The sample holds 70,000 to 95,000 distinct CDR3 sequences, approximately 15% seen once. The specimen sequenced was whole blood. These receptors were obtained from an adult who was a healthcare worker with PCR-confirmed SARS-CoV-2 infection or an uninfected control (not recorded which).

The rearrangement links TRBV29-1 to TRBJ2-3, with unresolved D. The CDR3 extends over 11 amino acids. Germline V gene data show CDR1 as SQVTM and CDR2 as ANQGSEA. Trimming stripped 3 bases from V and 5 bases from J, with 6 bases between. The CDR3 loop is CSVEGGDTQYF. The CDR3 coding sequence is TGCAGCGTTGAGGGTGGAGATACGCAGTATTTT.

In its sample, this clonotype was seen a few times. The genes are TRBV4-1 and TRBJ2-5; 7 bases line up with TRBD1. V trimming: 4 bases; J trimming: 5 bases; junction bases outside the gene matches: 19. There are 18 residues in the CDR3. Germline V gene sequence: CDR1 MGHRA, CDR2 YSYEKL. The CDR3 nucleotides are TGCGCCAGCAGCCTGAGGGGGCATCCCGGACAGATTACGGAGACCCAGTACTTC. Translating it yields CASSLRGHPGQITETQYF.

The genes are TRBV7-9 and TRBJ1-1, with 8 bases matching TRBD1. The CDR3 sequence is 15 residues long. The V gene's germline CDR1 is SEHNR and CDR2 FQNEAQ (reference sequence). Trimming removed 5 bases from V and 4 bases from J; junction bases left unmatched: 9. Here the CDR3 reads CASSIGQGGRTEAFF. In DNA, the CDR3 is TGTGCCAGCAGCATCGGACAGGGAGGTCGCACTGAAGCTTTCTTT.

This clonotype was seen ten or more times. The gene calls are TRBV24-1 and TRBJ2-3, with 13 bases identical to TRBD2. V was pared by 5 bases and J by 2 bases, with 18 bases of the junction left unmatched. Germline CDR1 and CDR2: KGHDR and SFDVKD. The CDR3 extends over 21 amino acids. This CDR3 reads CATSVPLAGGGPTRNTDTQYF. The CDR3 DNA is TGTGCCACCAGTGTACCACTAGCGGGGGGGGGCCCTACCCGAAACACAGATACGCAGTATTTT.

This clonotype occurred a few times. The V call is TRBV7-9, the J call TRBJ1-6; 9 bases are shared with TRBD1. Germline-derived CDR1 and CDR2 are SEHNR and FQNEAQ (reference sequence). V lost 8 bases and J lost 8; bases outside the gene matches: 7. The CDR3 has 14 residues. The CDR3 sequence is CASRTGTGYSPLHF. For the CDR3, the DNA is TGTGCCAGCCGGACCGGGACAGGGTATTCACCCCTCCACTTT.

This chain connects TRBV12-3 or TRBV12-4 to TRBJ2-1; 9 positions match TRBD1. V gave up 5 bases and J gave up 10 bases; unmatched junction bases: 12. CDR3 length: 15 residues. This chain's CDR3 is CASSMTGTGSREQFF. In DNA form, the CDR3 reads TGTGCCAGCAGTATGACCGGGACAGGGTCAAGAGAGCAGTTCTTC.

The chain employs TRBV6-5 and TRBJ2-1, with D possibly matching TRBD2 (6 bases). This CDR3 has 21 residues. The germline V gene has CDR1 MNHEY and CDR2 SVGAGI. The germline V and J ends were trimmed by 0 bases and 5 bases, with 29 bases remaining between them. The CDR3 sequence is CASSYSTPQALGRRLNNEQFF. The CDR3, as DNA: TGTGCCAGCAGTTACTCCACCCCCCAAGCTCTGGGGAGGCGATTAAACAATGAGCAGTTCTTC.

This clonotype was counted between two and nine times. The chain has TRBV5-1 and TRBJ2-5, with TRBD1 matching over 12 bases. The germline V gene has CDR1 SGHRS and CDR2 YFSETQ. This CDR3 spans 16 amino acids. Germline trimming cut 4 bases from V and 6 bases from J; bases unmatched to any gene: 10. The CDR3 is CASSINTGTGGKTQYF. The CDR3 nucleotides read TGCGCCAGCAGCATTAACACCGGGACAGGGGGCAAGACCCAGTACTTC.

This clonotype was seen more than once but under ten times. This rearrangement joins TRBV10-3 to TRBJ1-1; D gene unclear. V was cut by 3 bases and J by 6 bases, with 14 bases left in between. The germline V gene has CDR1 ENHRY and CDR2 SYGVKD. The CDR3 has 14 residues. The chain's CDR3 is CAISDGDRRAEAFF. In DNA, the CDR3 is TGTGCCATCAGTGATGGAGACCGGCGGGCTGAAGCTTTCTTT.

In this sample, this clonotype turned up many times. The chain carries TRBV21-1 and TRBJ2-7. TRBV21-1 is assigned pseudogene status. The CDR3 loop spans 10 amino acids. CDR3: CASSRYEQYV. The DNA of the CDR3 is TGTGCCAGCAGCCGCTACGAGCAGTACGTC.

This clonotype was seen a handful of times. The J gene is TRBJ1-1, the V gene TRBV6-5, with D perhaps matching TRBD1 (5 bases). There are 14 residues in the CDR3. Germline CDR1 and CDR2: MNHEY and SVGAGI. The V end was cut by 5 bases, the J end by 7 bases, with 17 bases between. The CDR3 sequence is CASSRTGLGDEAFF. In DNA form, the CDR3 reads TGTGCCAGCAGTCGCACGGGACTCGGCGATGAAGCTTTCTTT.

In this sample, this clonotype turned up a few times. DNA for the CDR3: TGTGCCAGTACGTACAGGGAAAACTATGGCTACACCTTC. Encoded protein: CASTYRENYGYTF. This chain joins TRBV12-3 or TRBV12-4 and TRBJ1-2; weak D call: TRBD1 (6 bases). The CDR3 has 13 amino acids. The V end lost 9 bases, the J end lost 2 bases, and 13 bases lay between the germline ends.

The CDR3 sequence: CASSYMPQETQYF. The DNA for the CDR3 is TGTGCCAGCAGCTACATGCCACAAGAGACCCAGTACTTC. This chain links TRBV5-6 with TRBJ2-5; no firm D call. Trimming cost V 3 bases and J 2 bases, with 8 bases left between them. The CDR3 sequence is 13 residues long. The germline V gene has CDR1 SGHDT and CDR2 YYEEEE.

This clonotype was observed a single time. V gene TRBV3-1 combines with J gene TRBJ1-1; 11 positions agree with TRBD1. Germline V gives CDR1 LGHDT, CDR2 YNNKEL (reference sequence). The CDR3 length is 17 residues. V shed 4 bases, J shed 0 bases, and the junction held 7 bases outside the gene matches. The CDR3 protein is CASSRRDRGWVNTEAFF. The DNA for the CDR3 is TGTGCCAGCAGCCGCCGGGACAGGGGGTGGGTGAACACTGAAGCTTTCTTT.

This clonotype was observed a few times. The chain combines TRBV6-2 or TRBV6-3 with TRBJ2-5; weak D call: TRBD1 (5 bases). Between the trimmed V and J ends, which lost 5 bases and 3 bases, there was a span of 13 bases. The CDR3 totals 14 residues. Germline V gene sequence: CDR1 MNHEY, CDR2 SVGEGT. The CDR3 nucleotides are TGTGCCAGCAGTACACACAGGACCAAAGAGACCCAGTACTTC. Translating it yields CASSTHRTKETQYF.

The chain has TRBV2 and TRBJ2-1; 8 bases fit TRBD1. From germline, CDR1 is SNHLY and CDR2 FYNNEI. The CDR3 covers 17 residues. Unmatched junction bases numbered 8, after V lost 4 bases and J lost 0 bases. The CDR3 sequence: CASSGVTGDSSYNEQFF. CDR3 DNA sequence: TGTGCCAGCAGTGGGGTGACAGGGGACAGCTCCTACAATGAGCAGTTCTTC.

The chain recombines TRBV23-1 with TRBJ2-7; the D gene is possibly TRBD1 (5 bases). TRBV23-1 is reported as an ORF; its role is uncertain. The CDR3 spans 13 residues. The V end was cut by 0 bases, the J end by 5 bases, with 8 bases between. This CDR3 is CASSQSGQNEQYV. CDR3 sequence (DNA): TGCGCCAGCAGTCAATCGGGGCAGAACGAGCAGTACGTC.

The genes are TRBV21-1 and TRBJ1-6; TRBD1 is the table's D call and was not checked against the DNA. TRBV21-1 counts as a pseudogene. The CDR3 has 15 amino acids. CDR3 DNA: TGTGCCAGCAGCAAAGGATGGGGGCATAATTCACCCCTCCACTTT. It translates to CASSKGWGHNSPLHF.

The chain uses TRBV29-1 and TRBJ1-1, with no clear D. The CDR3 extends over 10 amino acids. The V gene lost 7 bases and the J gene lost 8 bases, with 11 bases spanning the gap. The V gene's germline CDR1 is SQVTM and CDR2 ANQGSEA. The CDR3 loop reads CSAFLVEAFF. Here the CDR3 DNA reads TGCAGCGCCTTTTTGGTGGAAGCTTTCTTT.

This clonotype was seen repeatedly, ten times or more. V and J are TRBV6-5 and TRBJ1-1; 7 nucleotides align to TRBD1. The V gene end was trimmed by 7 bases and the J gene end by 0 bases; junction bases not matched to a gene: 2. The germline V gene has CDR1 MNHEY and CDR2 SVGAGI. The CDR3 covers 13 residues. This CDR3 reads CASTGQLNTEAFF. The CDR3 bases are TGTGCCAGCACGGGACAGTTGAACACTGAAGCTTTCTTT.

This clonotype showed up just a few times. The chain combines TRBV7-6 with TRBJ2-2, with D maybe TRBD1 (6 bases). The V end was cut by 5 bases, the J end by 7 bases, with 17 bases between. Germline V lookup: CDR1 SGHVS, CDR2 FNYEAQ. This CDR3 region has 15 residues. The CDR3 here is CASSPTVWDIGELFF. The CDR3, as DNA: TGTGCCAGCAGCCCCACGGTCTGGGACATCGGGGAGCTGTTTTTT. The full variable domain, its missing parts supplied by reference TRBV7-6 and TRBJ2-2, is GAGVSQSPRYKVTKRGQDVALRCDPISGHVSLYWYRQALGQGPEFLTYFNYEAQQDKSGLPNDRFSAERPEGSISTLTIQRTEQRDSAMYRCASSPTVWDIGELFFGEGSRLTVL.

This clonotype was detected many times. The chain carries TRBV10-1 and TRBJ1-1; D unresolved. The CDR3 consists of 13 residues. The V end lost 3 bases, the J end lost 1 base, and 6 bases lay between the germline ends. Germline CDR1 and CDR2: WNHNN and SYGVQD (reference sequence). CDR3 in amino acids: CASSERPNTEAFF. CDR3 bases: TGCGCCAGCAGTGAAAGACCGAACACTGAAGCTTTCTTT.

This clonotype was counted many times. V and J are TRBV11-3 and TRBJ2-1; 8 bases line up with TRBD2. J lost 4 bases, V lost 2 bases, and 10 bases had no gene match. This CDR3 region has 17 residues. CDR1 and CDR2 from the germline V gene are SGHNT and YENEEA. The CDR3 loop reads CASSLRGGGRTYNEQFF. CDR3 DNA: TGTGCCAGCAGCTTACGGGGCGGGGGGAGAACTTACAATGAGCAGTTCTTC.

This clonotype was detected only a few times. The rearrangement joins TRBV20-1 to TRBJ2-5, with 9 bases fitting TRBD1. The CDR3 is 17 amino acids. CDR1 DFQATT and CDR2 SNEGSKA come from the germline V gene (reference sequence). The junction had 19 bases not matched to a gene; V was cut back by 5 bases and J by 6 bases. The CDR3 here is CSAPTGGLTGGLKTQYF. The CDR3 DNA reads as TGCAGTGCTCCAACCGGGGGCCTGACAGGGGGATTGAAGACCCAGTACTTC.

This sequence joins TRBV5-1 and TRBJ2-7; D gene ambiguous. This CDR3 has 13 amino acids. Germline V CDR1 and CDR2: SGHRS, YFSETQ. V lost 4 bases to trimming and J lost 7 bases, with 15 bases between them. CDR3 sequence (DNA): TGCGCCAGCAGCCGGAAAGTGGACGGAGAGCAGTACGTC. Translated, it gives CASSRKVDGEQYV.

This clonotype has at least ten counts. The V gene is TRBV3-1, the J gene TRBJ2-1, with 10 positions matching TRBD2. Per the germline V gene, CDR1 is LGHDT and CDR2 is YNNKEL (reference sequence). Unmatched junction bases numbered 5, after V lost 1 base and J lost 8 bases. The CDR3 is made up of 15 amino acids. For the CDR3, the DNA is TGTGCCAGCAGCCAAGGGACTAGCGGAGGGGATGAGCAGTTCTTC. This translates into CASSQGTSGGDEQFF.

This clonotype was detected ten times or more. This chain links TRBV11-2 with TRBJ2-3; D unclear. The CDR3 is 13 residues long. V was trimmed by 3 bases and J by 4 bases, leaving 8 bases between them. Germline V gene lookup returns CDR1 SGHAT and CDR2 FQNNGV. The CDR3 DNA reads TGTGCCAGCAGCTTTATTGGGGCAGATACGCAGTATTTT. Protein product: CASSFIGADTQYF.